Detailed here is one T cell receptor (beta chain). CDR3 length: 15 residues. From germline, CDR1 is MGHRA and CDR2 YSYEKL. Trimming stripped 1 base from V and 3 bases from J, with 10 bases between. The sample comes from a study of blood T cells in healthy people across ages. Donors were systemically healthy Caucasian individuals from Russia aged 6 to 90 years. A second PCR of about 7 to 11 cycles used a sample-barcoded 5' primer and a J-beta primer mix. TCRdb re-analysed the 5' RACE reads in MiXCR, keeping a single row per CDR3 protein. This sample has over a million distinct CDR3 sequences; 40% to 50% occur once, and the top ten carry approximately 17%.

V and J are TRBV4-1 and TRBJ2-1; D might be TRBD2 (6 bases). The TCR was taken from a woman aged 55-70 years in good health. Material: blood. The chain's CDR3 is CASSQVQTSYNEQFF. For the CDR3, the DNA is TGCGCCAGCAGCCAAGTCCAGACTAGCTACAATGAGCAGTTCTTC.